The 14 T cell receptor beta chains in this list originate from one sample, sequenced in a study of blood T cell repertoires in COVID-19. The method was immunoSEQ multiplex PCR; TCRdb's version includes in-frame clones alone and lacks a portion of them. The data contain fewer than 300,000 clones, less than 90% of them singletons. The sequenced material came from peripheral blood. The receptors stem from a man between 60 and 70 years old who had recovered from COVID-19.

This clone was observed once. The V and J genes are TRBV2 and TRBJ2-7, with a weak D call TRBD1 (6 bases). The V gene's germline CDR1 is SNHLY and CDR2 FYNNEI. V lost 7 bases and J lost 6, with 22 bases in between. The length of the CDR3 is 15 residues. DNA of the CDR3: TGTGCCAGCAAAACGAACGGACAGCCGTTAATCGAGCAGTACTTC. This sequence encodes CASKTNGQPLIEQYF. The full variable domain, in which reference TRBV2 and TRBJ2-7 provide the parts outside the CDR3, is EPEVTQTPSHQVTQMGQEVILRCVPISNHLYFYWYRQILGQKVEFLVSFYNNEISEKSEIFDDQFSVERPDGSNFTLKIRSTKLEDSAMYFCASKTNGQPLIEQYFGPGTRLTVT.

The chain is built from TRBV9 and TRBJ2-5; 7 bases match TRBD2. In germline, CDR1 is SGDLS, CDR2 YYNGEE. The CDR3 extends over 14 amino acids. Trimming took 2 bases from V and 3 from J; bases not matched to a gene: 4. The CDR3 region has the DNA TGTGCCAGCAGCGTTGGGACTACCGAAGAGACCCAGTACTTC. Its protein product is CASSVGTTEETQYF.

This chain joins TRBV12-3 or TRBV12-4 and TRBJ1-5, with D maybe TRBD1 (5 bases). The CDR3 consists of 13 residues. Between the trimmed V and J ends, which lost 8 bases and 6 bases, there was a span of 14 bases. CDR3 region: CASSLKGRQPQHF. As DNA, the CDR3 is TGTGCCAGCTCTCTCAAGGGGCGTCAGCCCCAGCATTTT.

The chain is built from TRBV9 and TRBJ2-3, with D tentatively TRBD2 (6 bases). Germline V gene data show CDR1 as SGDLS and CDR2 as YYNGEE. The CDR3 is made up of 15 amino acids. V shed 0 bases and J shed 2 bases, with 10 bases lying between them. In DNA, the CDR3 is TGTGCCAGCAGCGTAGCAGGGACTGTCACAGATACGCAGTATTTT. The encoded protein is CASSVAGTVTDTQYF.

The rearrangement joins TRBV11-2 to TRBJ1-5, with D perhaps matching TRBD1 (5 bases). This CDR3 is 15 amino acids long. The ends were cut back, 0 bases at V and 3 bases at J, with 9 bases in the middle. Per the germline V gene, CDR1 is SGHAT and CDR2 is FQNNGV. CDR3 sequence: CASSLDGAANQPQHF. The CDR3 DNA sequence: TGTGCCAGCAGCTTAGATGGGGCCGCCAATCAGCCCCAGCATTTT.

The chain carries TRBV2 and TRBJ2-3, with 7 bases identical to TRBD2. With V trimmed by 4 bases and J by 0 bases, 7 bases remained unmatched. Germline CDR1 is SNHLY and CDR2 is FYNNEI. This CDR3 contains 16 residues. The CDR3, as DNA: TGTGCCAGCAGTGTCCAAGCGGGGCTAAGCACAGATACGCAGTATTTT. Translating gives CASSVQAGLSTDTQYF.

The chain recombines TRBV19 with TRBJ2-3, with D perhaps matching TRBD1 (5 bases). Germline loops: CDR1 LNHDA, CDR2 SQIVND (reference sequence). This CDR3 comprises 13 residues. V lost 6 bases, J lost 3 bases, and 10 bases lay in between. CDR3: CASRDSGTDTQYF. CDR3 DNA: TGTGCCAGTAGAGACAGTGGAACAGATACGCAGTATTTT.

This chain joins TRBV10-3 and TRBJ2-5; 9 bases are a match to TRBD2. Germline-derived CDR1 and CDR2 are ENHRY and SYGVKD. The trim removed 8 bases at V and 8 bases at J, leaving 15 bases unmatched. There are 15 residues in the CDR3. Here the CDR3 reads CAIAEAGGPGGTQYF. The CDR3, as DNA: TGTGCCATCGCGGAGGCGGGGGGGCCGGGGGGAACCCAGTACTTC.

The chain is built from TRBV5-1 and TRBJ2-7, with D uncertain. V lost 0 bases to trimming and J lost 5 bases, with 9 bases between them. Germline CDR1 is SGHRS and CDR2 is YFSETQ. CDR3 length: 13 amino acids. CDR3 sequence: CASSLVSFHEQYF. The CDR3 DNA reads as TGCGCCAGCAGCTTGGTGAGCTTTCACGAGCAGTACTTC.

The CDR3 DNA follows: TGTGCCAGCAGCGAGGGGCTCTCCTACAATGAGCAGTTCTTC. As protein: CASSEGLSYNEQFF. V is TRBV9 and J is TRBJ2-1; D possibly corresponds to TRBD1 (5 bases). Germline loops: CDR1 SGDLS, CDR2 YYNGEE. The ends were cut back, 3 bases at V and 0 bases at J, with 7 bases in the middle. The CDR3 spans 14 residues.

This rearrangement joins TRBV7-2 to TRBJ2-1, with 7 positions matching TRBD2. The germline V gene has CDR1 SGHTA and CDR2 FQGNSA. J was trimmed by 7 bases and V by 1 base; bases with no gene match: 4. There are 14 residues in the CDR3. Here the CDR3 reads CASSLGAGRNEQFF. The CDR3 DNA sequence: TGTGCCAGCAGCTTAGGAGCGGGGAGGAATGAGCAGTTCTTC.

The V and J genes are TRBV11-1 and TRBJ2-1; no clear D gene. Germline V gives CDR1 SGHAT, CDR2 FQDESV (reference sequence). The CDR3 length is 16 residues. The ends were cut back, 4 bases at V and 8 bases at J, with 21 bases in the middle. CDR3 sequence: CASSSLRDGSNDEQFF. For the CDR3, the DNA is TGTGCCAGCAGCTCCCTACGAGATGGTAGCAACGATGAGCAGTTCTTC. Drawing the rest from reference TRBV11-1 and TRBJ2-1, the complete variable domain is EAEVAQSPRYKITEKSQAVAFWCDPISGHATLYWYRQILGQGPELLVQFQDESVVDDSQLPKDRFSAERLKGVDSTLKIQPAELGDSAMYLCASSSLRDGSNDEQFFGPGTRLTVL.

This clone was found a few times. J is TRBJ1-6 and V is TRBV18; D remains unclear. V dropped 2 bases and J dropped 10 bases, with 18 bases sitting between them. CDR1 KGHSH and CDR2 LQKENI come from the germline V gene. This CDR3 is 16 amino acids long. The CDR3 loop reads CASSPGQSVIGSPLHF. The CDR3, as DNA: TGTGCCAGCTCACCAGGCCAGAGCGTGATTGGGTCACCCCTCCACTTT. The variable domain in full, with the rest retrieved from reference TRBV18 and TRBJ1-6, is NAGVMQNPRHLVRRRGQEARLRCSPMKGHSHVYWYRQLPEEGLKFMVYLQKENIIDESGMPKERFSAEFPKEGPSILRIQQVVRGDSAAYFCASSPGQSVIGSPLHFGNGTRLTVT.

The chain has TRBV6-5 and TRBJ2-3; 8 nucleotides agree with TRBD1. The CDR3 length is 16 residues. With V trimmed by 0 bases and J by 6 bases, 8 bases remained unmatched. Germline CDR1 MNHEY, CDR2 SVGAGI. The CDR3, as DNA: TGTGCCAGCAGTTACTCGGCCAGGGGGCTTATGGATACGCAGTATTTT. This sequence encodes CASSYSARGLMDTQYF.